Each of the 17 T cell receptor beta chains below was sequenced from the same sample in a study of siplizumab effects on memory and regulatory T cells. The method was immunoSEQ multiplex PCR; TCRdb's version includes in-frame clones alone and lacks a portion of them. Counted here are about 57,000 clones, roughly 83% occurring once; the ten biggest clones make up approximately 3.8%. Sequences were obtained from memory CD4+ T cells sorted from blood. These receptors were obtained from a human donor in good health.

The chain links TRBV15 to TRBJ2-5; D is ambiguous. The last part of the DNA fits TRBJ2-7 better; the J call may be wrong. Germline V gene lookup returns CDR1 LNHNV and CDR2 YYDKDF (reference sequence). The CDR3 runs 12 residues. The chain's CDR3 is CATSRDHYEQYF. In nucleotides, the CDR3 is TGTGCCACCAGCAGAGATCACTACGAGCAGTACTTC.

The chain joins TRBV7-8 to TRBJ2-1; 8 bases are shared with TRBD1. The CDR3 runs to 15 residues. Germline V gives CDR1 SGHVS, CDR2 FQNEAQ. Trimming removed 5 bases from V and 7 bases from J; junction bases left unmatched: 10. The CDR3 bases are TGTGCCAGCAGCCACATACGGACAGGGTCTAATGAGCAGTTCTTC. Amino acid sequence: CASSHIRTGSNEQFF.

This clone was picked up one time. V usage is TRBV7-8 and J usage is TRBJ2-4, with TRBD2 matching 14 bases. The CDR3 covers 19 residues. V shed 5 bases and J 0 bases; nucleotides not matched to a gene: 9. Looked up from germline, CDR1 is SGHVS and CDR2 is FQNEAQ. CDR3 residues: CASSPRLAGGPLAKNIQYF. The CDR3 DNA follows: TGTGCCAGCAGCCCACGACTAGCGGGAGGGCCACTAGCCAAAAACATTCAGTACTTC. The full variable domain, with the rest looked up from reference TRBV7-8 and TRBJ2-4, is GAGVSQSPRYKVAKRGQDVALRCDPISGHVSLFWYQQALGQGPEFLTYFQNEAQLDKSGLPSDRFFAERPEGSVSTLKIQRTQQEDSAVYLCASSPRLAGGPLAKNIQYFGAGTRLSVL.

This clone was recorded only once. This chain uses TRBV7-2 with TRBJ1-3, with unresolved D. Germline V gene lookup returns CDR1 SGHTA and CDR2 FQGNSA. This CDR3 is built from 12 residues. Trimming cost V 1 base and J 8 bases, with 6 bases left between them. CDR3 region: CASSLGTDTIYF. DNA for the CDR3: TGTGCCAGCAGCTTAGGGACCGACACCATATATTTT.

This chain links TRBV18 with TRBJ2-5; unclear D gene. The CDR3 length is 15 residues. V dropped 2 bases and J dropped 4 bases, with 14 bases sitting between them. The germline V gene has CDR1 KGHSH and CDR2 LQKENI. CDR3 bases: TGTGCCAGCTCACCAGGGATGGGATCGGGAGAGACCCAGTACTTC. Its translation: CASSPGMGSGETQYF.

This clone has a handful of counts. CDR3 loop: CASSPRQVANTGELFF. The CDR3 nucleotides read TGTGCCAGCAGCCCCCGACAGGTTGCGAACACCGGGGAGCTGTTTTTT. The rearrangement joins TRBV7-6 to TRBJ2-2; tentatively, D is TRBD1 (6 bases). Germline V lookup: CDR1 SGHVS, CDR2 FNYEAQ. V was shortened by 5 bases and J by 0 bases, with 13 bases between the two germline ends. The CDR3 runs to 16 residues. The whole variable domain, remainder taken from reference TRBV7-6 and TRBJ2-2, is GAGVSQSPRYKVTKRGQDVALRCDPISGHVSLYWYRQALGQGPEFLTYFNYEAQQDKSGLPNDRFSAERPEGSISTLTIQRTEQRDSAMYRCASSPRQVANTGELFFGEGSRLTVL.

The genes are TRBV7-2 and TRBJ2-7, with 9 bases aligning to TRBD1. The CDR3 has 14 amino acids. From germline, CDR1 is SGHTA and CDR2 FQGNSA. The ends lost 3 bases at V and 2 bases at J; junction bases unmatched: 2. The CDR3 nucleotides are TGTGCCAGCAGCTTCAGACAGGGGGCCTACGAGCAGTACTTC. Amino acids: CASSFRQGAYEQYF.

The chain recombines TRBV27 with TRBJ2-3; D is perhaps TRBD1 (6 bases). The CDR3 sequence is 15 residues long. Germline CDR1 reads MNHEY; CDR2 reads SMNVEV (reference sequence). Trimming removed 5 bases from V and 1 base from J, with 13 bases in between. CDR3 region: CASSQQGRGTDTQYF. The CDR3 nucleotides are TGTGCCAGCAGTCAACAGGGACGAGGCACAGATACGCAGTATTTT.

This clone was detected a few times. Other DNA sequences of this sample code for an identical CDR3. The chain has TRBV6-1 and TRBJ1-1, with TRBD1 as a possible D gene (5 bases). The germline gives CDR1 MNHNS, CDR2 SASEGT. Trimming removed 1 base from V and 1 base from J, with 7 bases in between. This CDR3 is built from 14 residues. The CDR3 is CASSEGGKNTEAFF. Here the CDR3 DNA reads TGTGCCAGCAGTGAAGGGGGCAAGAACACTGAAGCTTTCTTT.

Concerning this clone: The same CDR3 also results from other DNA sequences found in this sample. V and J are TRBV27 and TRBJ2-6, with D uncertain. CDR3 length: 13 amino acids. V dropped 6 bases and J dropped 0 bases, with 3 bases sitting between them. The germline V gene has CDR1 MNHEY and CDR2 SMNVEV (reference sequence). As DNA, the CDR3 is TGTGCCAGCAGGGGCTCTGGGGCCAACGTCCTGACTTTC. The encoded protein is CASRGSGANVLTF.

The chain joins TRBV7-7 to TRBJ2-5, with 7 bases that match TRBD2. Germline V CDR1 and CDR2: SSHAT, FNYEAQ (reference sequence). The CDR3 contains 13 residues. V was pared by 6 bases and J by 7 bases, with 8 bases of the junction left unmatched. This CDR3 is CASSSGLEGTQYF. CDR3 sequence (DNA): TGTGCCAGCAGTTCCGGACTAGAAGGGACCCAGTACTTC.

The chain combines TRBV18 with TRBJ1-4; D uncertain. The CDR3 has 14 residues. Deletions cut 6 bases from V and 4 bases from J, with 12 bases between. CDR1 is KGHSH and CDR2 is LQKENI in the germline V gene. The CDR3 is CASSPSGHNEKLFF. The CDR3 region has the DNA TGTGCCAGCTCCCCGTCTGGGCATAATGAAAAACTGTTTTTT.

The chain is built from TRBV6-6 and TRBJ2-1; D possibly uses TRBD1 or TRBD2 (5 bases each). The V end was cut by 6 bases, the J end by 4 bases, with 19 bases between. This CDR3 comprises 16 residues. Germline CDR1 MNHNY, CDR2 SVGAGI (reference sequence). CDR3 sequence reads: CASRTRGVAAYNEQFF. The CDR3 DNA follows: TGTGCCAGCAGAACGAGGGGAGTAGCAGCTTACAATGAGCAGTTCTTC.

This chain connects TRBV7-9 to TRBJ2-2; D might be TRBD1 (6 bases). The germline V gene encodes CDR1 SEHNR and CDR2 FQNEAQ (reference sequence). The CDR3 runs 13 residues. V shed 7 bases and J shed 6 bases, with 12 bases lying between them. CDR3 sequence (DNA): TGTGCCAGCAACCCCCCAGGGGCCGGGGAGCTGTTTTTT. As protein: CASNPPGAGELFF.

This clone was detected only a few times. The chain employs TRBV11-2 and TRBJ1-3; D gene uncertain. The CDR3 loop spans 16 amino acids. Germline lookup yields CDR1 SGHAT and CDR2 FQNNGV. The germline V and J ends were trimmed by 3 bases and 0 bases, with 12 bases remaining between them. CDR3 coding DNA: TGTGCCAGCAGCTTGGGCCTCAAGAGCTCTGGAAACACCATATATTTT. It translates to CASSLGLKSSGNTIYF.

V and J are TRBV7-6 and TRBJ1-4, with D unresolved. Trimming stripped 5 bases from V and 4 bases from J, with 11 bases between. This CDR3 comprises 14 residues. Germline assignment: CDR1 SGHVS and CDR2 FNYEAQ. The CDR3 DNA follows: TGTGCCAGCAGCCTCGGGAGGAATAATGAAAAACTGTTTTTT. Amino acid sequence: CASSLGRNNEKLFF. Using reference TRBV7-6 and TRBJ1-4 for the parts outside the CDR3, the full variable domain is GAGVSQSPRYKVTKRGQDVALRCDPISGHVSLYWYRQALGQGPEFLTYFNYEAQQDKSGLPNDRFSAERPEGSISTLTIQRTEQRDSAMYRCASSLGRNNEKLFFGSGTQLSVL.

This clone was seen only a few times. The rearrangement joins TRBV14 to TRBJ1-1, with 10 bases fitting TRBD1. The germline CDR1 and CDR2 sequences are SGHDN and FVKESK. J gave up 4 bases and V 7 bases, and 3 bases lay outside the gene matches. CDR3 length: 13 amino acids. CDR3 DNA: TGTGCCAGCACCCGACAGGGGGCCACTGAAGCTTTCTTT. Translated: CASTRQGATEAFF.